This T cell receptor (beta chain) was retrieved from a study of human T cells and chemical hapten exposure. Whole-study context: 0.01% DPC was applied to the upper back in patch tests, which were read at 6 days.

V lost 1 base to trimming and J lost 6 bases, with 15 bases between them. CDR3 size: 15 residues. Germline lookup yields CDR1 SGHTA and CDR2 FQGNSA. This clonotype occurred many times. Its specificity is not known. Regarding time point: pre-sensitization, week 0. As to treatment: therapeutic diphenylcyclopropenone sensitization with weekly scalp DPC. Sequencing started from total RNA isolated from unfractionated whole blood. Study-level points and caveats: PT1 expanded TCR counts and patch test score were linked, and their correlation was positive.

Each CDR3 protein is one row after TCRdb ran MiXCR on the RACE reads. The sample has some 49,000 distinct CDR3 sequences; 9.5% to 10% are singletons. The V call is TRBV7-2, the J call TRBJ2-5; D possibly uses TRBD1 or TRBD2 (6 bases each). The material was whole blood, obtained in connection with sensitization to the hapten diphenylcyclopropenone (DPC). The clonotype comes from a young woman with alopecia areata. Some clones in this sample may be carry-over from other donors' samples. The CDR3 loop reads CASSLEVGGMKTQYF. For the CDR3, the DNA is TGTGCCAGCAGCTTAGAAGTGGGGGGCATGAAGACCCAGTACTTC.